Included here is one T cell receptor (beta chain) sequence, with context. Its antigen is undetermined. This entry comes from a study of cytomegalovirus exposure and HLA in healthy donors. Study-level findings and limits: Analysis performed later found about 18,000 TCR beta sequences associated with HLA alleles at 0.05 false discovery rate. Associated with cytomegalovirus, according to the listing, were 150 to 200 TCR beta chains.

Nominally healthy donors were sampled, though unrecorded immune exposures were likely. The PCR contained 60 Vbeta and 13 Jbeta primers. Profiling relied on immunoSEQ multiplex PCR, and the TCRdb table lists in-frame clones only, not all of them. Its table lists around 75,000 clones. The origin of this receptor is a woman aged 55-70 years in good health and CMV-seronegative. The specimen sequenced was PBMCs.

In DNA, the CDR3 is TGCGCCAGCAGTGAACAGGCTAATTCACCCCTCCACTTT. This codes for CASSEQANSPLHF. The chain uses TRBV10-1 and TRBJ1-6; tentative D call: TRBD1 (5 bases). CDR3 size: 13 residues. Germline CDR1 WNHNN, CDR2 SYGVQD (reference sequence). Trimming left V 3 bases short and J 6 bases short, with 6 bases between.